Sequencing of this T cell receptor beta chain was carried out in a study of shared clonotypes between healthy human individuals. In the study overall: CD4 naive and CD4 memory each took three plates per donor, while CD8 naive took two and CD8 memory one.

Running of the assay took place at deep level. Profiling relied on immunoSEQ multiplex PCR, and the TCRdb table lists in-frame clones only, not all of them. The sample lists 600,000 or so clones, roughly 95% occurring once. The naive CD8 fraction comprised CD45RO-negative cells positively selected for CCR7 and excluded terminally differentiated effector memory CD45RA+ cells. The length of the CDR3 is 15 residues. Per the germline V gene, CDR1 is MNHNS and CDR2 is SASEGT. Trimming took 2 bases from V and 4 from J; bases not matched to a gene: 8. This chain uses TRBV6-1 with TRBJ2-7, with 7 bases fitting TRBD2. The clonotype originates from a woman aged 25 to 39 in good health. The specimen was naive CD8+ T cells sorted from blood. The CDR3 protein is CASSEWWSGVYEQYF. CDR3 DNA sequence: TGTGCCAGCAGTGAATGGTGGAGCGGGGTGTACGAGCAGTACTTC.